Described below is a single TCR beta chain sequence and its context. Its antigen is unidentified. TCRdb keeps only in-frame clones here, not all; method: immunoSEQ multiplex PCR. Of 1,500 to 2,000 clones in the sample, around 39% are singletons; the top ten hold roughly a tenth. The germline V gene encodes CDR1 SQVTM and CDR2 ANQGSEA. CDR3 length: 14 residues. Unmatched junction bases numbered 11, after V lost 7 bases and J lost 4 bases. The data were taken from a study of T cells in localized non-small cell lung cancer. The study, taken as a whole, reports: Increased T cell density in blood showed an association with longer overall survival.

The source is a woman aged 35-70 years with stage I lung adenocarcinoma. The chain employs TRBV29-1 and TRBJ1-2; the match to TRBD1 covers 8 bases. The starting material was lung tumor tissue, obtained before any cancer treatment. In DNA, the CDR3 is TGCAGCGCCGCAGGGGGCGTTGAGGGCTATGGCTACACCTTC. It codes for CSAAGGVEGYGYTF.